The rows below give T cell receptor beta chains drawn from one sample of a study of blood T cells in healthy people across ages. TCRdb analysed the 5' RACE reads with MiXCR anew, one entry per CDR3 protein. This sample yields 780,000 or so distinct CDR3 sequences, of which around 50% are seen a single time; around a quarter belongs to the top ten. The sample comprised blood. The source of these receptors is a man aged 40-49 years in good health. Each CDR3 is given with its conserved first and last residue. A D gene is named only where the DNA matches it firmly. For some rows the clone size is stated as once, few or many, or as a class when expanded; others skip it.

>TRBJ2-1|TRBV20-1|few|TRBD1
TGCAGTGCTAGGGAGACAGGGCGTGAGCAGTTCTTC
CSARETGREQFF
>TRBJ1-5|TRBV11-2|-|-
TGTGCCAGCAGCTTAGATCATCGGGGGGTCGTGCCCCAGCATTTT
CASSLDHRGVVPQHF
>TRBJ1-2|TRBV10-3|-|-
TGTGCCATCAGTGAGTCAGGGCGAAACTATGGCTACACCTTC
CAISESGRNYGYTF
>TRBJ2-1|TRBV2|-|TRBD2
TGTGCCAGCAGAAGACTAGCTTCACAGTTCTTC
CASRRLASQFF
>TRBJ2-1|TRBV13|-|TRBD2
TGTGCCAGCAGCTCAGACCTAACTAGCGGGAGAATGCGTGAGCAGTTCTTC
CASSSDLTSGRMREQFF
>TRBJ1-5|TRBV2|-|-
TGTGCCAGCCATTTTACCCCAGGGGTGGGTCAGCCCCAGCATTTT
CASHFTPGVGQPQHF
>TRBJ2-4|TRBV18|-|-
TGTGCCAGCTCCCGACAGGAGAGAGAGCAGTACTTC
CASSRQEREQYF
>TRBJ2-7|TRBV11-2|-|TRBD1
TGTGCCAGCAGGGGGACAGGGAACGAGCAGTACTTC
CASRGTGNEQYF
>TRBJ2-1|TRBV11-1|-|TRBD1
TGTGCCAGCAGATCAACCTCCGGGACAGGGGTGCACAATGAGCAGTTCTTC
CASRSTSGTGVHNEQFF
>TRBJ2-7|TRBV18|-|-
TGTGCCAGCTCACTAAAGAGTAGCTCCTACGAGCAGTACTTC
CASSLKSSSYEQYF
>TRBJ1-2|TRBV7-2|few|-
TGTGCCAGCAGCAAAGACGGGGGCTTGTATGGCTACACCTTC
CASSKDGGLYGYTF
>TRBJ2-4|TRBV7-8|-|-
TGTGCCAGCAGCTTAGCCCCCAACTTTGGGATAGCCAAAAACATTCAGTACTTC
CASSLAPNFGIAKNIQYF
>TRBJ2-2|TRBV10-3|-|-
TGTGCCATCAGTGACTTCAGGGACTCCGGGGAGCTGTTTTTT
CAISDFRDSGELFF
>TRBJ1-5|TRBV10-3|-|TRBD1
TGTGCCATCAACGATCCCGGGACAGGGAACAATCAGCCCCAGCATTTT
CAINDPGTGNNQPQHF
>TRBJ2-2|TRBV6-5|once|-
TGTGCCAGCAGTTACGATCGTACCGGGGAGCTGTTTTTT
CASSYDRTGELFF
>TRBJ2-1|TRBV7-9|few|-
TGTGCCAGCAGCTCGGGACTCGAGAGAAATGAGCAGTTCTTC
CASSSGLERNEQFF
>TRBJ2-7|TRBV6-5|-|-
TGTGCCAGCAGCCTCTCGATGTTCTACGAGCAGTACTTC
CASSLSMFYEQYF
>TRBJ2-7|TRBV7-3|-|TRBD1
TGTGCCAGCAGCTTAAGACCAGGGGGCCCCTACGAGCAGTACTTC
CASSLRPGGPYEQYF
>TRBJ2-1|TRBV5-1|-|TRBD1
TGCGCCAGCAGCTTTTTGGGACAGGGGGCCTACAATGAGCAGTTCTTC
CASSFLGQGAYNEQFF
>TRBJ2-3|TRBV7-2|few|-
TGTGCCAGCAGCTCGCCTACCCAGAGCACAGATACGCAGTATTTT
CASSSPTQSTDTQYF
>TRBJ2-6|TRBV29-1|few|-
TGCAGCGTTGAGATTAGGGGAAGCCTAGCTGGGGCCAACGTCCTGACTTTC
CSVEIRGSLAGANVLTF
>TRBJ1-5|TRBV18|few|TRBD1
TGTGCCAGCTCACCAAGGGGAGAGGGGGCTGGGGGCAATCAGCCCCAGCATTTT
CASSPRGEGAGGNQPQHF
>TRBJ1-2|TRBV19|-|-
TGTGCCATCATTAACAGGTATAACTATGGCTACACCTTC
CAIINRYNYGYTF
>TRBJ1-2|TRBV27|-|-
TGTGCCAGCAGTAACGGCCGCGCGGATGGCTACACCTTC
CASSNGRADGYTF
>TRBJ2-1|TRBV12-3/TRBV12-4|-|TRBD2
TGTGCCAGCAGTTTACGTTTAGCGGGTGCTGAGCAGTTCTTC
CASSLRLAGAEQFF
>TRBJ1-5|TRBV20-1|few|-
TGCAGTGCTAGCTATGGGACCGGCAATCAGCCCCAGCATTTT
CSASYGTGNQPQHF
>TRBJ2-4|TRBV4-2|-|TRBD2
TGTGCCAGCAGCCAGGACCTAGCGGAGGTAGCCAAAAACATTCAGTACTTC
CASSQDLAEVAKNIQYF
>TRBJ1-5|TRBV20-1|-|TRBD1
TGCAGTGCTAGAGATGCAAAGGGGGCGAGGGGGTTTCAGCCCCAGCATTTT
CSARDAKGARGFQPQHF
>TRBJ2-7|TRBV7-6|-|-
TGTGCCAGCAGCCCGAGGCCAGGGAGCTCCTACGAGCAGTACTTC
CASSPRPGSSYEQYF
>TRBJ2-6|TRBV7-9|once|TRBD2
TGTGCCAGCAGCTCCTATAGCGGGGGGATCTCTGGGGCCAACGTCCTGACTTTC
CASSSYSGGISGANVLTF
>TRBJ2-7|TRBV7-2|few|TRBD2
TGTGCCAGCAGCTTAACCCATAGCGGGAGTTACTCCTACGAGCAGTACTTC
CASSLTHSGSYSYEQYF
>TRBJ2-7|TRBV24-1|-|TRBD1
TGTGCCACCAGTGAACACCGGGACAGCTCCTACAATGAGCAGTACTTC
CATSEHRDSSYNEQYF
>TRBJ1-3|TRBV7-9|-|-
TGTGCCAGCAGCTTAGTCCTCCGCTCTGGAAACACCATATATTTT
CASSLVLRSGNTIYF
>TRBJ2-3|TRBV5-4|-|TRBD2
TGTGCCAGCAGCGAAACTAGCGGGGGACCTTATACGCAGTATTTT
CASSETSGGPYTQYF
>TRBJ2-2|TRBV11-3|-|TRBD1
TGTGCCAGCAGCTCCCCCGGGACAGGACGTTTCGGGGAGCTGTTTTTT
CASSSPGTGRFGELFF
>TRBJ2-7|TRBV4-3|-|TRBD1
TGCGCCAGCAGCCAGTACCGGGACAGGGACTACGAGCAGTACTTC
CASSQYRDRDYEQYF
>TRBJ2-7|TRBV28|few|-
TGTGCCAGCAGTTTCGCGTTCTACGAGCAGTACTTC
CASSFAFYEQYF
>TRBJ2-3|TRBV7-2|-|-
TGTGCCAGCAGCTTAGTCAGTCGGGGCACAGATACGCAGTATTTT
CASSLVSRGTDTQYF
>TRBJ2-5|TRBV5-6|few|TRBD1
TGTGCCAGCAGCTGGGACAGGGTTGGGTCCCAAGAGACCCAGTACTTC
CASSWDRVGSQETQYF
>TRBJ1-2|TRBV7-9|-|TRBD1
TGTGCCAGCAGCTCATCGGACAGGGCCTATGGCTACACCTTC
CASSSSDRAYGYTF
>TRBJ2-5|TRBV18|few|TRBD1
TGTGCCAGCGCCCGGGACAGGGACGGAGAGACCCAGTACTTC
CASARDRDGETQYF
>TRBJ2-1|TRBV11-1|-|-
TGTGCCAGCAGCTCGTTCGAAGGGGACGGCTACAATGAGCAGTTCTTC
CASSSFEGDGYNEQFF
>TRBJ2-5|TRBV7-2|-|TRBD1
TGTGCCAGCAGCTTACCTGAGACAGGGGAAGAGACCCAGTACTTC
CASSLPETGEETQYF
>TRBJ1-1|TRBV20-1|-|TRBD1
TGCAGTGCTAGGGGGGAGACAGGGGTCACTGAAGCTTTCTTT
CSARGETGVTEAFF
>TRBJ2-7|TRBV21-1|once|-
TGTGCCAGCCCTGACTCCTACGAGCAGTACTTC
CASPDSYEQYF
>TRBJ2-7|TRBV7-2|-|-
TGTGCCGGCAGTACCCAAAGGGACTACGAGCAGTACTTC
CAGSTQRDYEQYF
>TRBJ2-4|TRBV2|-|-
TGTGCCAGCAGTGAAGCCCGGGTGGGCATTCAGTACTTC
CASSEARVGIQYF
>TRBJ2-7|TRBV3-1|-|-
TGTGCCAGCAGCCAAGGTCGTCGAACTTCGGTCGTGTACGGGCAGTACTTC
CASSQGRRTSVVYGQYF
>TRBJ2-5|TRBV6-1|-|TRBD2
TGTGCCAGCAGTCAAGGACTAGCGGGGACATACCAAGAGACCCAGTACTTC
CASSQGLAGTYQETQYF
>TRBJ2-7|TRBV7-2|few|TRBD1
TGTGCCAGCAGCTCCCGGGACAGGGCCTACGAGCAGTACTTC
CASSSRDRAYEQYF
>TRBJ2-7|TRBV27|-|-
TGTGCCAGCAGTTTATGGGGCTCGGGTACCACCTACGAGCAGTACTTC
CASSLWGSGTTYEQYF
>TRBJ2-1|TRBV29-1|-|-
TGCAGCGCGAGGTCGGCGGAGAGGCTCAATGAGCAGTTCTTC
CSARSAERLNEQFF
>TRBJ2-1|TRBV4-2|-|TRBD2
TGTGCCAGCAGCCAAGATCCCCCCTGGCGGGAGGACCACAATGAGCAGTTCTTC
CASSQDPPWREDHNEQFF
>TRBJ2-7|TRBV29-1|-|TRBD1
TGCAGCGTTGTAAAGGGACAGCCTCCCTACGAGCAGTACTTC
CSVVKGQPPYEQYF
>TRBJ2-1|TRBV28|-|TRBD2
TGTGCCAGCAGTCTGCGCAGAGGGGCTAGCGGATTCTCCTACAATGAGCAGTTCTTC
CASSLRRGASGFSYNEQFF
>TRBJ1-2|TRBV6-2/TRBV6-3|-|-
TGTGCCAGCAGTTACGCCGGATCCTATAACTATGGCTACACCTTC
CASSYAGSYNYGYTF
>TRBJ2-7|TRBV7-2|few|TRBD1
TGTGCCAGCAGCTTATCGGACAGGGGGCGAGGAGAGCAGTACTTC
CASSLSDRGRGEQYF
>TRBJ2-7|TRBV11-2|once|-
TGTGCCAGCAGCTTAGTTGCAGGGACTCCCTCCTACGGGCAGTACTTC
CASSLVAGTPSYGQYF
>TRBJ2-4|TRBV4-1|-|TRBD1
TGCGCCAGCAGCCAGAGGACAGGGGAAAACATTCAGTACTTC
CASSQRTGENIQYF
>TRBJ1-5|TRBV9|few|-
TGTGCCAGCAGCGTAGCTGGGCAGAGCAATCAGCCCCAGCATTTT
CASSVAGQSNQPQHF